Shown below are 21 T cell receptor beta chains from a single sample sequenced in a study of T cells after yellow fever vaccination. TCRdb reprocessed the 5' RACE reads with MiXCR, giving one entry per CDR3 protein. Of over 250,000 distinct CDR3 sequences listed, over 4% were seen once; the top ten hold 20% to 25%. The sequences come from PBMCs, collected 5 days after the yellow fever booster vaccination. The receptor source for this set is a man younger than 35 who received the YFV17D yellow fever vaccine.

This clonotype has ten or more counts. The rearrangement uses TRBV5-1 and TRBJ2-3; TRBD2 matches at 8 bases. This CDR3 has 16 amino acids. Germline CDR1 SGHRS, CDR2 YFSETQ. Trimming removed 4 bases from V and 4 bases from J; junction bases left unmatched: 11. The CDR3 bases are TGCGCCAGCAGCCAGCTGCGGGCGGGGGGTTCAGATACGCAGTATTTT. Its translation is CASSQLRAGGSDTQYF.

The CDR3 sequence is CSARYGGYEQYV. In nucleotides, the CDR3 is TGCAGTGCTAGGTACGGGGGTTACGAGCAGTACGTC. The J gene is TRBJ2-7, the V gene TRBV20-1, with D perhaps TRBD2 (6 bases). This CDR3 region has 12 residues. The V and J ends lost 3 bases and 4 bases respectively, with 10 bases between them. The germline V gene encodes CDR1 DFQATT and CDR2 SNEGSKA (reference sequence).

The V call is TRBV11-2, the J call TRBJ2-3, with D uncertain. The CDR3 sequence is 11 residues long. V lost 3 bases to trimming and J lost 6 bases, with 4 bases between them. Germline V gene sequence: CDR1 SGHAT, CDR2 FQNNGV. CDR3 loop: CASSFDDTQYF. The CDR3 DNA follows: TGTGCCAGCAGCTTCGATGATACGCAGTATTTT.

There are a few counts of this clonotype. The CDR3 sequence is CASSLLWTVQPQHF. In DNA form, the CDR3 reads TGCGCCAGCAGCCTCCTATGGACAGTGCAGCCCCAGCATTTT. J is TRBJ1-5 and V is TRBV4-1; a possible D gene is TRBD1 (6 bases). This CDR3 has 14 amino acids. Germline V CDR1 and CDR2: MGHRA, YSYEKL. V shed 4 bases and J shed 7 bases, with 14 bases lying between them.

Only a few counts were recorded for this clonotype. This rearrangement joins TRBV7-9 to TRBJ2-7; no firm D call. This CDR3 is 12 amino acids long. V was clipped by 4 bases and J by 5 bases, with 9 bases between them. The V gene's germline CDR1 is SEHNR and CDR2 FQNEAQ (reference sequence). DNA for the CDR3: TGTGCCAGCAGCTCGTCGAGGCACGAGCAGTACTTC. Translated, it gives CASSSSRHEQYF. The variable domain in full, with the rest retrieved from reference TRBV7-9 and TRBJ2-7, is DTGVSQNPRHKITKRGQNVTFRCDPISEHNRLYWYRQTLGQGPEFLTYFQNEAQLEKSRLLSDRFSAERPKGSFSTLEIQRTEQGDSAMYLCASSSSRHEQYFGPGTRLTVT.

The rearrangement joins TRBV12-3 or TRBV12-4 to TRBJ2-7, with 10 bases aligning to TRBD1. CDR3 length: 16 residues. The trim removed 4 bases at V and 2 bases at J, leaving 8 bases unmatched. CDR3 protein: CASSSATGGDPYEQYF. DNA of the CDR3: TGTGCCAGCAGTTCGGCGACAGGGGGCGACCCCTACGAGCAGTACTTC.

Only a few counts were recorded for this clonotype. This chain joins TRBV10-3 and TRBJ1-2; 7 bases map to TRBD1. Germline V lookup: CDR1 ENHRY, CDR2 SYGVKD. The CDR3 loop spans 13 amino acids. With 9 bases clipped from V and 3 bases from J, the junction kept 7 bases outside the gene matches. The DNA of the CDR3 is TGTGCCATTTACAGGGGCAAGGACTATGGCTACACCTTC. This sequence encodes CAIYRGKDYGYTF.

This clonotype occurred a few times. The CDR3 DNA is TGTGCCAGCAACCGGGACGCCGCCTATAATTCACCCCTCCACTTT. It encodes CASNRDAAYNSPLHF. The chain recombines TRBV2 with TRBJ1-6; possibly TRBD1 for D (5 bases). V dropped 7 bases and J dropped 2 bases, with 12 bases sitting between them. Germline-derived CDR1 and CDR2 are SNHLY and FYNNEI. CDR3 size: 15 residues.

This clonotype was counted only a few times. The chain carries TRBV12-3 or TRBV12-4 and TRBJ2-3, with D possibly TRBD1 on 6 matching bases. Trimming removed 7 bases at V and 4 bases at J, with 9 bases between. There are 12 residues in the CDR3. CDR3 sequence (DNA): TGTGCCAGCACCGCAGGGGCAGATACGCAGTATTTT. It is translated as CASTAGADTQYF.

This clonotype was seen a few times. This chain joins TRBV7-9 and TRBJ2-3; no clear D gene. CDR3 length equals 15 residues. Per the germline V gene, CDR1 is SEHNR and CDR2 is FQNEAQ (reference sequence). V was cut by 0 bases and J by 3 bases, with 10 bases left in between. The CDR3 bases are TGTGCCAGCAGCTTAGCGGTCGCGATGACAGATACGCAGTATTTT. Residues: CASSLAVAMTDTQYF.

At least ten counts were recorded for this clonotype. The J gene is TRBJ2-5, the V gene TRBV15; the match to TRBD2 covers 9 bases. The CDR3 sequence is 15 residues long. Trimming cost V 2 bases and J 2 bases; bases outside gene matches: 3. Germline V gene sequence: CDR1 LNHNV, CDR2 YYDKDF (reference sequence). The CDR3, as DNA: TGTGCCACCAGCAGACCCACTAGCGGGCAAGAGACCCAGTACTTC. It specifies CATSRPTSGQETQYF.

V is TRBV18 and J is TRBJ1-4; no clear D gene. The V gene lost 6 bases and the J gene lost 5 bases, with 7 bases spanning the gap. CDR3 size: 12 residues. Germline lookup yields CDR1 KGHSH and CDR2 LQKENI. CDR3 coding DNA: TGTGCCAGCTCCCGACGGAATGAAAAACTGTTTTTT. Translating gives CASSRRNEKLFF.

This clonotype has at least ten counts. V is TRBV6-5 and J is TRBJ1-1; D is unresolved. V was clipped by 7 bases and J by 3 bases, with 15 bases between them. CDR1 and CDR2 from the germline V gene are MNHEY and SVGAGI. This CDR3 region has 14 residues. Written as DNA, the CDR3 is TGTGCCAGCACCCCGGGTGGCCGAGACACTGAAGCTTTCTTT. Amino acid sequence: CASTPGGRDTEAFF.

There are many counts of this clonotype. The chain uses TRBV5-1 and TRBJ2-2; 9 positions match TRBD1. CDR1 is SGHRS and CDR2 is YFSETQ in the germline V gene. The V and J ends lost 4 bases and 4 bases, in that order; junction bases with no gene match: 8. This CDR3 has 16 amino acids. CDR3 in DNA: TGCGCCAGCAGCATACCGGGACAGGGATCCACCGGGGAGCTGTTTTTT. It specifies CASSIPGQGSTGELFF. The complete variable domain, with remaining parts taken from reference TRBV5-1 and TRBJ2-2, reads KAGVTQTPRYLIKTRGQQVTLSCSPISGHRSVSWYQQTPGQGLQFLFEYFSETQRNKGNFPGRFSGRQFSNSRSEMNVSTLELGDSALYLCASSIPGQGSTGELFFGEGSRLTVL.

The chain is built from TRBV12-3 or TRBV12-4 and TRBJ2-1, with TRBD2 identical over 10 bases. CDR3 length equals 13 residues. The V segment lost 7 bases and the J segment 7 bases; nucleotides outside the gene matches: 4. Written as DNA, the CDR3 is TGTGCCAGCACCCCGACTAGCGGGAATGAGCAGTTCTTC. Residues: CASTPTSGNEQFF.

J is TRBJ2-3 and V is TRBV7-3; TRBD1 matches at 9 bases. Germline values: CDR1 SGHTA, CDR2 FQGTGA. CDR3 size: 16 residues. The junction had 12 bases not matched to a gene; V was cut back by 8 bases and J by 3 bases. DNA for the CDR3: TGTGCCAGCGCCCAGACCTCGGGACAGGGAACAGATACGCAGTATTTT. This gives the protein CASAQTSGQGTDTQYF.

This clonotype was seen a handful of times. The genes are TRBV19 and TRBJ2-7; the D is unclear. Germline V gene lookup returns CDR1 LNHDA and CDR2 SQIVND (reference sequence). V shed 5 bases and J shed 2 bases, with 10 bases lying between them. The CDR3 sequence is 13 residues long. In DNA form, the CDR3 reads TGTGCCAGTAGTTCCGGCAGGCCCTACGAGCAGTACTTC. Its translation: CASSSGRPYEQYF.

This clonotype has only a few counts. This CDR3 is CASSSRDRDYEQYV. The CDR3 DNA follows: TGTGCCAGCAGCTCACGGGACAGAGACTACGAGCAGTACGTC. V and J are TRBV21-1 and TRBJ2-7; TRBD1, the D gene given by the table, was not confirmed from the DNA. TRBV21-1 is deemed a pseudogene. The CDR3 loop spans 14 amino acids.

There are many counts of this clonotype. The V gene is TRBV12-3 or TRBV12-4, the J gene TRBJ2-1, with D possibly matching TRBD1 (8 bases). Trimming pared 6 bases from V and 0 bases from J, leaving 15 bases between. The CDR3 extends over 16 amino acids. The CDR3 nucleotides read TGTGCCAGCAGACAACAGGGGGGGAGCTCCTACAATGAGCAGTTCTTC. Its translation is CASRQQGGSSYNEQFF.

A word on this clonotype: The CDR3 carries no conserved terminal phenylalanine or tryptophan, so it likely arises from a read error. This chain links TRBV11-2 with TRBJ2-2, with a possible D match to TRBD2 (5 bases). The CDR3 length is 15 residues. CDR1 is SGHAT, CDR2 FQNNGV, per germline. Deletions cut 1 base from V and 6 bases from J, with 12 bases between. CDR3 nucleotides: TGTGCCAGCAGCTTAGTGCCAATCGGGGCCGGGGAGCTGTTTATT. Its translation: CASSLVPIGAGELFI.

This clonotype showed up many times. The chain's CDR3 is CASSQASGGAGTDTQYF. The CDR3 DNA reads as TGTGCCAGCAGCCAAGCTAGCGGGGGGGCCGGCACAGATACGCAGTATTTT. The chain couples TRBV3-1 to TRBJ2-3; 12 bases align to TRBD2. Unmatched junction bases numbered 3, after V lost 1 base and J lost 1 base. The CDR3 spans 17 residues. Germline CDR1 LGHDT, CDR2 YNNKEL (reference sequence).